Presented here are 19 T cell receptor beta chains from one specimen sequenced in a study of blood T cell repertoires in COVID-19 (dated by TCRdb to 2019 to 2021). Library creation used the immunoSEQ multiplex PCR assay. The table comes from immuneACCESS by way of TCRdb, which keeps in-frame sequences with V and J called. Part of the clones is missing from these tables; in studies checked, under half for an unresolved V gene and the rest for unknown reasons. The sample has under 75,000 clones on record, 60% to 80% of them singletons. The ten largest clones add up to 5.5% to 7% of the sample. The sample was peripheral blood. All receptors come from a woman aged 60-75 years with acute or convalescent COVID-19.

The chain links TRBV5-4 to TRBJ1-6; 7 nucleotides match TRBD1. The CDR3 is 15 residues long. The junction had 10 bases not matched to a gene; V was cut back by 3 bases and J by 10 bases. Germline V CDR1 and CDR2: SGHNT, YYREEE (reference sequence). DNA of the CDR3: TGTGCCAGCAGCTCGACCGGGACCAGGGGGTCACCCCTCCACTTT. Translation gives CASSSTGTRGSPLHF.

This chain uses TRBV11-3 with TRBJ2-3; a possible D gene is TRBD1 (6 bases). Germline assignment: CDR1 SGHNT and CDR2 YENEEA. V was cut by 9 bases and J by 0 bases, with 16 bases left in between. The CDR3 has 15 amino acids. The CDR3 is CASSTGKSSTDTQYF. The CDR3 DNA reads as TGTGCCAGTTCAACAGGGAAATCTAGCACAGATACGCAGTATTTT.

The chain carries TRBV7-9 and TRBJ2-7; tentative D call: TRBD2 (7 bases). Germline lookup yields CDR1 SEHNR and CDR2 FQNEAQ (reference sequence). The V and J ends lost 3 bases and 1 base respectively, with 16 bases between them. This CDR3 region has 16 residues. CDR3 loop: CASSFPGGGGSYEQYF. The CDR3 nucleotides are TGTGCCAGCAGCTTCCCTGGCGGGGGCGGTTCCTACGAGCAGTACTTC.

V and J are TRBV13 and TRBJ2-1; D may be TRBD1 (6 bases). V was cut by 5 bases and J by 0 bases, with 11 bases left in between. Germline V lookup: CDR1 PRHDT, CDR2 FYEKMQ (reference sequence). This CDR3 is 15 amino acids long. The CDR3 sequence: CASSLDRSSYNEQFF. The CDR3 bases are TGTGCCAGCAGCCTAGACAGGAGCTCCTACAATGAGCAGTTCTTC.

The count of this clone is one. The rearrangement joins TRBV3-1 (or the pseudogene TRBV3-2) to TRBJ2-6; no firm D call. Germline V gene data show CDR1 as LGHDT and CDR2 as YNNKEL (reference sequence). Trimming took off 4 bases at V and 2 bases at J, with 9 bases between the two ends. CDR3 length: 15 amino acids. The CDR3 DNA sequence: TGTGCCAGCAGCCCCCCCAGCGCTGGGGCCAACGTCCTGACTTTC. Its translation is CASSPPSAGANVLTF.

The chain combines TRBV5-1 with TRBJ2-2; no firm D call. V lost 2 bases and J 5 bases, leaving 10 bases between the germline ends. Germline-derived CDR1 and CDR2 are SGHRS and YFSETQ. The CDR3 contains 14 residues. The CDR3 DNA reads as TGCGCCAGCAGCTTCTTTACAGAAACCGGGGAGCTGTTTTTT. Translating gives CASSFFTETGELFF.

The CDR3 coding sequence is TGTGCCAGCAGTGCGGAGATGAACACTGAAGCTTTCTTT. As protein: CASSAEMNTEAFF. This rearrangement joins TRBV2 to TRBJ1-1; D not certain. This CDR3 region has 13 residues. V lost 4 bases and J lost 0, with 6 bases in between. Per germline, CDR1 SNHLY and CDR2 FYNNEI. Full variable domain (remainder filled in from reference TRBV2 and TRBJ1-1): EPEVTQTPSHQVTQMGQEVILRCVPISNHLYFYWYRQILGQKVEFLVSFYNNEISEKSEIFDDQFSVERPDGSNFTLKIRSTKLEDSAMYFCASSAEMNTEAFFGQGTRLTVV.

This clone was detected only once. One junction end disagrees with the germline gene, perhaps due to a read error. The sample holds other DNA sequences that translate to the same CDR3. The chain joins TRBV13 to TRBJ2-2; D possibly corresponds to TRBD1 (5 bases). Looked up from germline, CDR1 is PRHDT and CDR2 is FYEKMQ (reference sequence). This CDR3 contains 14 residues. Written as DNA, the CDR3 is TGTGCTAGCAGCTCCTCGAGACAGACCGGGGAGCTGTTTTTT. Translated, it gives CASSSSRQTGELFF.

This chain links TRBV13 with TRBJ1-1, with D possibly being TRBD1 (5 bases). This CDR3 is 15 amino acids long. V lost 1 base and J lost 1, with 10 bases in between. Looked up from germline, CDR1 is PRHDT and CDR2 is FYEKMQ (reference sequence). The CDR3: CASSLEAGQNTEAFF. In DNA, the CDR3 is TGTGCCAGCAGCTTAGAGGCCGGACAGAACACTGAAGCTTTCTTT.

This clone was counted between two and nine times. The gene calls are TRBV19 and TRBJ1-1; D might be TRBD1 (6 bases). CDR3 length: 14 residues. V was trimmed by 4 bases and J by 1 base, leaving 10 bases between them. CDR1 is LNHDA, CDR2 SQIVND, per germline (reference sequence). Written as DNA, the CDR3 is TGTGCCAGTAGTACCGGACAGTCGAACACTGAAGCTTTCTTT. Translation: CASSTGQSNTEAFF.

The rearrangement joins TRBV5-5 to TRBJ2-7, with a possible D match to TRBD1 (7 bases). The CDR3 contains 14 residues. Germline lookup yields CDR1 SGHKS and CDR2 YYEKEE (reference sequence). V was shortened by 4 bases and J by 2 bases, with 13 bases between the two germline ends. The chain's CDR3 is CASSPGDRPYEQYF. CDR3 coding DNA: TGTGCCAGCAGCCCGGGGGACAGACCCTACGAGCAGTACTTC. Based on the CDR3 plus reference TRBV5-5 and TRBJ2-7, the full variable domain is DAGVTQSPTHLIKTRGQQVTLRCSPISGHKSVSWYQQVLGQGPQFIFQYYEKEERGRGNFPDRFSARQFPNYSSELNVNALLLGDSALYLCASSPGDRPYEQYFGPGTRLTVT.

CDR3 nucleotide sequence: TGTGCCAGCAGCTTTGGCGGGAGGTCAACAGATACGCAGTATTTT. Translating it yields CASSFGGRSTDTQYF. The chain links TRBV5-6 to TRBJ2-3, with 8 nucleotides matching TRBD2. CDR3 length equals 15 residues. Germline trimming cut 2 bases from V and 3 bases from J; bases unmatched to any gene: 5. Germline V gene data show CDR1 as SGHDT and CDR2 as YYEEEE. Complete variable domain (other parts from reference TRBV5-6 and TRBJ2-3): DAGVTQSPTHLIKTRGQQVTLRCSPKSGHDTVSWYQQALGQGPQFIFQYYEEEERQRGNFPDRFSGHQFPNYSSELNVNALLLGDSALYLCASSFGGRSTDTQYFGPGTRLTVL.

The genes are TRBV6-5 and TRBJ1-5, with TRBD1 matching over 7 bases. CDR1 is MNHEY, CDR2 SVGAGI, per germline. V shed 10 bases and J 0 bases; nucleotides not matched to a gene: 9. CDR3 length equals 15 residues. The CDR3 bases are TGTGCCATCTCTGGACAGGACGGTAGCAATCAGCCCCAGCATTTT. Translating gives CAISGQDGSNQPQHF.

This clone was found a few times. The chain combines TRBV19 with TRBJ2-1; weak D call: TRBD2 (6 bases). This CDR3 has 13 amino acids. CDR1 is LNHDA, CDR2 SQIVND, per germline (reference sequence). V shed 7 bases and J shed 8 bases, with 15 bases lying between them. CDR3 coding DNA: TGTGCCAGTAAGACTAGGCCTGGCGATGAGCAGTTCTTC. Translating it yields CASKTRPGDEQFF.

The rearrangement links TRBV7-2 to TRBJ2-7, with a tentative D call TRBD1 (5 bases). Germline CDR1 SGHTA, CDR2 FQGNSA. V lost 7 bases and J lost 0, with 13 bases in between. This CDR3 has 14 residues. The CDR3 loop is CASTSTVNSYEQYF. The CDR3 DNA reads TGTGCCAGCACCTCGACAGTGAACTCCTACGAGCAGTACTTC.

J is TRBJ2-7 and V is TRBV14; a weak D match, TRBD1 (6 bases). Germline loops: CDR1 SGHDN, CDR2 FVKESK. CDR3 length: 13 amino acids. Trimming took off 3 bases at V and 7 bases at J, with 13 bases between the two ends. The CDR3 protein is CASSHSNTGEQYF. CDR3 DNA sequence: TGTGCCAGCAGCCACTCAAATACAGGGGAGCAGTACTTC.

The chain employs TRBV12-3 or TRBV12-4 and TRBJ1-1; no clear D gene. This CDR3 spans 12 amino acids. V was cut by 8 bases and J by 4 bases, with 11 bases left in between. The CDR3 spells CASRWRATEAFF. The CDR3 bases are TGTGCCAGCCGGTGGAGGGCCACTGAAGCTTTCTTT.

This chain uses TRBV2 with TRBJ1-1; D is perhaps TRBD1 (6 bases). The V end lost 6 bases, the J end lost 1 base, and 18 bases lay between the germline ends. CDR3 length: 16 amino acids. The germline V gene encodes CDR1 SNHLY and CDR2 FYNNEI. The CDR3: CASRGYTGRGNTEAFF. The CDR3 DNA is TGTGCCAGCAGGGGATATACAGGGAGGGGGAACACTGAAGCTTTCTTT. Drawing the rest from reference TRBV2 and TRBJ1-1, the complete variable domain is EPEVTQTPSHQVTQMGQEVILRCVPISNHLYFYWYRQILGQKVEFLVSFYNNEISEKSEIFDDQFSVERPDGSNFTLKIRSTKLEDSAMYFCASRGYTGRGNTEAFFGQGTRLTVV.

The rearrangement uses TRBV5-1 and TRBJ1-4, with D uncertain. CDR3 size: 15 residues. Germline V gives CDR1 SGHRS, CDR2 YFSETQ. V was shortened by 5 bases and J by 5 bases, with 16 bases between the two germline ends. CDR3 coding DNA: TGCGCCAGCAGGCCCGGGAATAGGGAAAATGAAAAACTGTTTTTT. It codes for CASRPGNRENEKLFF.